The clone carrying this T cell receptor beta chain came up many times. The antigen is undetermined. None of the included patients had other autoimmune diseases, uncontrolled infections, pregnancy or lactation, as these led to exclusion. Orbital computed tomography, thyroid ultrasound, TRAb, serum thyroxine and clinical symptoms formed the basis of diagnosis. The data are from a study of Graves' ophthalmopathy and Graves' hyperthyroidism. For repertoire sequencing, the TCR beta CDR3 regions were amplified from RNA transcripts. HTBI primers were employed in first-round RT-PCR, then a second-round multiplex PCR followed. A single record per CDR3 protein comes from TCRdb applying MiXCR to the multiplex PCR reads. The sample consists of more than 1,000,000 distinct CDR3 sequences, less than 45% of them appearing once. V shed 0 bases and J shed 8 bases, with 13 bases lying between them. Germline V gene lookup returns CDR1 ENHRY and CDR2 SYGVKD. The CDR3 is 15 amino acids.

General study points: At roughly 67% sensitivity and about 72% specificity, the model predicted progression of the ophthalmopathy.

Material for sequencing was peripheral blood or thyroid tissue (not recorded which). V and J are TRBV10-3 and TRBJ1-4, with a possible D match to TRBD1 (5 bases). The source is an adult man with Graves' hyperthyroidism. This CDR3 is CAISESGQGAEKLFF. CDR3 DNA: TGTGCCATCAGTGAGTCAGGGCAGGGTGCGGAAAAACTGTTTTTT.